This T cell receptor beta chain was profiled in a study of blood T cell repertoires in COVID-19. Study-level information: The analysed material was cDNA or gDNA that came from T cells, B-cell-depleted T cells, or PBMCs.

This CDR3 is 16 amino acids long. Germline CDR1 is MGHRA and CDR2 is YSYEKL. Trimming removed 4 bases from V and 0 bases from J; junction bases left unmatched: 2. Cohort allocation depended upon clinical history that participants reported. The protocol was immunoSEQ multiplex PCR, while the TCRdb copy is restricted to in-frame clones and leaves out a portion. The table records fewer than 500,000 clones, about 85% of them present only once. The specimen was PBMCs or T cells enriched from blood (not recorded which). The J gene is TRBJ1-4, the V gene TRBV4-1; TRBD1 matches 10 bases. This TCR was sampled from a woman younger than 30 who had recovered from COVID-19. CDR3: CASSPGQGTTNEKLFF. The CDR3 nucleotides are TGCGCCAGCAGCCCGGGACAGGGGACAACTAATGAAAAACTGTTTTTT.